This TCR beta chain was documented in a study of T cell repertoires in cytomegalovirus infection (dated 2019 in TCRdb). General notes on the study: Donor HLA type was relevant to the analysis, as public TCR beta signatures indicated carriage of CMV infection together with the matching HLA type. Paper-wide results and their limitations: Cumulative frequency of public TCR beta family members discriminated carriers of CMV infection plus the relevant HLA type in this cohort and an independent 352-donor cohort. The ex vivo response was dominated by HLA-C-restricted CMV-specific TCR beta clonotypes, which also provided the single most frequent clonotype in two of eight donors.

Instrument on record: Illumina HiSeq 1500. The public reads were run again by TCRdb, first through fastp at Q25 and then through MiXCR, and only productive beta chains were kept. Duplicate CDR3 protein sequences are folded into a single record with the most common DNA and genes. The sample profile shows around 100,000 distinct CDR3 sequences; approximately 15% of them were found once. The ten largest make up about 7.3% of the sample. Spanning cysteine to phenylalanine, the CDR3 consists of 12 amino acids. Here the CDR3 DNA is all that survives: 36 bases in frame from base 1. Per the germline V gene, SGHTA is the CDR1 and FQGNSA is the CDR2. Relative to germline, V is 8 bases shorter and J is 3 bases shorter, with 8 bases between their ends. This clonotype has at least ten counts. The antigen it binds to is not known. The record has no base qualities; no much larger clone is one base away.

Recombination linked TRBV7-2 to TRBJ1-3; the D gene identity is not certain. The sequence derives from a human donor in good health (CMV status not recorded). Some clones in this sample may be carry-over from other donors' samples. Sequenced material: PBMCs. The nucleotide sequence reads TGTGCCAGCGGGTTGAGTGGAAACACCATATATTTT. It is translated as CASGLSGNTIYF.